The clone carrying this T cell receptor beta chain showed up many times. Its antigen remains unidentified. These data belong to a study of T cells in Graves' hyperthyroidism and ophthalmopathy. The study's findings and limits: Before onset, ophthalmopathy was predicted by the model a median around 6 months earlier.

The CDR3 is 15 amino acids. V shed 2 bases and J 5 bases; nucleotides not matched to a gene: 8. Germline CDR1 and CDR2: LNHDA and SQIVND (reference sequence). The TCR beta CDR3 regions underwent amplification using RNA transcripts as the source. First-round RT-PCR with HTBI primers amplified the TCR CDR3 region. From the multiplex PCR reads, TCRdb called clonotypes with MiXCR, one entry per CDR3 protein. The sample carries about 570,000 distinct CDR3 sequences, about 45% recorded once. Researchers barred patients who had uncontrolled infection, other autoimmune disease, pregnancy or lactation. This sequence joins TRBV19 and TRBJ2-7; TRBD2 aligns across 8 bases. The sequence was obtained from an adult woman with Graves' disease, either hyperthyroidism or ophthalmopathy (not recorded which). Sequenced: peripheral blood or thyroid tissue (not recorded which). The CDR3 region is CASSIIGRAVDEQYF. The CDR3 region has the DNA TGTGCCAGTAGTATAATCGGGAGGGCCGTCGACGAGCAGTACTTC.